A selection of T cell receptor beta chains follows, all from one sample in a study of cytomegalovirus exposure and HLA in healthy donors. Libraries were prepared by immunoSEQ multiplex PCR; TCRdb keeps only in-frame clonotypes and omits some of them. Of fewer than 150,000 clones in the sample, about three quarters are singletons; the top ten hold approximately 15%. The sequencing input was PBMCs. These receptors were collected from a human donor in good health. Each CDR3 is given with its conserved first and last residue. D genes are given only for firm matches.

d_call | j_call | v_call | cdr3_aa
. | TRBJ1-1 | TRBV25-1 | CASRPQGTGTEAFF
. | TRBJ2-1 | TRBV7-8 | CASSPGGDEQFF
. | TRBJ2-7 | TRBV9 | CASSPYRQSSYEQYF
. | TRBJ2-1 | TRBV15 | CATSSYTGNEQFF
. | TRBJ1-1 | TRBV4-1 | CASSRTPNTEAFF
. | TRBJ1-1 | TRBV7-8 | CASSLVGGNTEAFF
. | TRBJ1-1 | TRBV7-9 | CASSFDRAIKEAFF
TRBD1 | TRBJ2-7 | TRBV4-1 | CATSRDRGSYEQYF
. | TRBJ1-2 | TRBV5-4 | CASSPEDRPGEGYTF
TRBD2 | TRBJ2-3 | TRBV7-9 | CASSPLAGNTDTQYF
. | TRBJ2-2 | TRBV9 | CASSVVETGELFF
TRBD2 | TRBJ2-7 | TRBV4-1 | CASSQARTSGREQYF
TRBD1 | TRBJ1-4 | TRBV11-2 | CASSSQYRGGREKLFF
. | TRBJ2-7 | TRBV20-1 | CSARLSYEQYF
TRBD1 | TRBJ1-2 | TRBV5-6 | CASSLGQVVTYGYTF
TRBD1 | TRBJ2-1 | TRBV5-6 | CASRGQGAWNEQFF
. | TRBJ1-2 | TRBV7-9 | CASSLGDGYTF
TRBD1 | TRBJ1-1 | TRBV6-1 | CASSGQGGWKAFF
TRBD2 | TRBJ2-3 | TRBV13 | CASRIAGGGTDTQYF
TRBD1 | TRBJ2-4 | TRBV5-4 | CASSYEGQGINIQYF
. | TRBJ1-2 | TRBV5-4 | CATEGRGYGYTF
. | TRBJ1-2 | TRBV7-3 | CASSPNPGYGYTF
TRBD2 | TRBJ2-1 | TRBV2 | CASSEIQRGYNEQFF
TRBD1 | TRBJ1-1 | TRBV4-1 | CASSQGRTGSLAFF
. | TRBJ1-6 | TRBV2 | CASGNRDYLSPLHF
TRBD1 | TRBJ1-5 | TRBV2 | CASTGTGVGSNQPQHF
TRBD2 | TRBJ2-3 | TRBV5-6 | CASKRLATDTQYF
. | TRBJ2-5 | TRBV5-4 | CASRNQGNQETQYF
. | TRBJ2-7 | TRBV4-1 | CASSQEKAEGFYEQYF
TRBD2 | TRBJ2-5 | TRBV7-3 | CASSSSGGAGETQYF
TRBD2 | TRBJ2-1 | TRBV2 | CASSEREWQFF
TRBD1 | TRBJ1-5 | TRBV15 | CATSRGQGNQPQHF
. | TRBJ2-2 | TRBV5-8 | CASSPPGAGKPGELFF
TRBD1 | TRBJ1-4 | TRBV10-3 | CAISESRQGAFGNEKLFF
. | TRBJ2-7 | TRBV11-2 | CASSLFAARGQYF
TRBD2 | TRBJ2-5 | TRBV7-6 | CASSPYAHGREGETQYF
TRBD1 | TRBJ1-2 | TRBV7-7 | CASSLPGQGFVYGYTF
TRBD1 | TRBJ2-3 | TRBV5-1 | CASSPTGSTDTQYF
TRBD2 | TRBJ2-1 | TRBV2 | CASSYLAGLYNEQFF
. | TRBJ1-3 | TRBV30 | CAWGGSDGNSGNTIYF
. | TRBJ1-2 | TRBV7-8 | CASSPNNYGYTF
. | TRBJ1-5 | TRBV4-1 | CASRPVGGRNQPQHF
. | TRBJ1-5 | TRBV6-5 | CASSPDSVNQPQHF
. | TRBJ1-1 | TRBV11-3 | CASKDRNTEAFF
TRBD2 | TRBJ2-1 | TRBV4-1 | CASSWRENNEQFF
. | TRBJ1-4 | TRBV19 | CASRNRGATNEKLFF
. | TRBJ1-3 | TRBV5-1 | CASSLGGGSSGNTIYF
TRBD2 | TRBJ2-1 | TRBV5-1 | CASSFQASGPYNEQFF
TRBD2 | TRBJ2-4 | TRBV5-1 | CASSFSGRALENIQYF
. | TRBJ2-2 | TRBV7-6 | CASAGLAVNTGELFF
TRBD2 | TRBJ2-2 | TRBV18 | CASSPLGGTSSNTGELFF
. | TRBJ1-3 | TRBV4-1 | CASSQWDNSGNTIYF
. | TRBJ2-1 | TRBV15 | CATSREVVGGSNEQFF
. | TRBJ1-2 | TRBV5-1 | CASSRFRDGYTF
TRBD1 | TRBJ1-3 | TRBV30 | CAWWTGDTGNTIYF
. | TRBJ1-4 | TRBV7-9 | CASSVVGGLDEKLFF
. | TRBJ2-3 | TRBV29-1 | CSVEGADTQYF
. | TRBJ2-5 | TRBV6-4 | CALPRGDPEETQYF
. | TRBJ2-3 | TRBV7-9 | CASSLASTESTDTQYF
. | TRBJ2-1 | TRBV6-5 | CASRPSSYNEQFF